The 25 T cell receptor beta chains presented below share a single source sample, sequenced in a study of blood T cell repertoires in COVID-19. The method was immunoSEQ multiplex PCR; TCRdb's version includes in-frame clones alone and lacks a portion of them. The sample records 250,000 to 350,000 clones, about 87% being singletons. Sequenced input: PBMCs or T cells enriched from blood (not recorded which). Receptor source: a woman in her twenties or thirties who had recovered from COVID-19.

There are a few counts of this clone. J is TRBJ1-2 and V is TRBV5-6; D not certain. Trimming removed 5 bases at V and 2 bases at J, with 13 bases between. CDR3 length: 14 residues. CDR1 is SGHDT, CDR2 YYEEEE, per germline. CDR3 nucleotide sequence: TGTGCCAGCAGTCCCACGAGGGCGAACTATGGCTACACCTTC. Translating it yields CASSPTRANYGYTF.

The CDR3 DNA reads as TGTGCCAGCTACCCCACTCATAGCGGGGGGTCCAACATTCAGTACTTC. The encoded protein is CASYPTHSGGSNIQYF. V gene TRBV5-8 combines with J gene TRBJ2-4; 10 bases are a match to TRBD2. This CDR3 spans 16 amino acids. From germline, CDR1 is SGHTS and CDR2 YDEGEE. Unmatched junction bases numbered 14, after V lost 7 bases and J lost 7 bases.

The chain couples TRBV7-2 to TRBJ2-5; TRBD2 agrees at 9 bases. The V gene's germline CDR1 is SGHTA and CDR2 FQGNSA. Trimming removed 5 bases from V and 1 base from J; junction bases left unmatched: 5. The CDR3 length is 15 residues. The DNA for the CDR3 is TGTGCCAGCAGCCTGGGGACTAGCCTCCAAGAGACCCAGTACTTC. Its protein product is CASSLGTSLQETQYF.

The chain links TRBV19 to TRBJ1-6, with TRBD1 identical over 7 bases. CDR1 is LNHDA and CDR2 is SQIVND in the germline V gene (reference sequence). With 3 bases clipped from V and 9 bases from J, the junction kept 8 bases outside the gene matches. The CDR3 spans 15 residues. The CDR3 nucleotides are TGTGCCAGTAGTATCACAGGGGTCGGGAGTTCACCCCTCCACTTT. Amino acid sequence: CASSITGVGSSPLHF.

This chain joins TRBV6-5 and TRBJ1-1, with D tentatively TRBD1 (5 bases). The V end was cut by 7 bases, the J end by 5 bases, with 14 bases between. Germline-derived CDR1 and CDR2 are MNHEY and SVGAGI. This CDR3 spans 13 amino acids. CDR3 in DNA: TGTGCCAGCAACCGGGTAGGGGATACTGAAGCTTTCTTT. Protein product: CASNRVGDTEAFF.

The chain combines TRBV24-1 with TRBJ2-5; a possible D gene is TRBD1 (6 bases). V was trimmed by 6 bases and J by 5 bases, leaving 6 bases between them. The CDR3 loop spans 11 amino acids. Germline V gene data show CDR1 as KGHDR and CDR2 as SFDVKD. This CDR3 is CATSRGETQYF. CDR3 DNA sequence: TGTGCCACCAGTAGGGGGGAGACCCAGTACTTC.

The chain carries TRBV7-2 and TRBJ2-1, with TRBD2 matching 9 bases. CDR3 length equals 16 residues. Germline assignment: CDR1 SGHTA and CDR2 FQGNSA. V dropped 6 bases and J dropped 4; count of bases not matched to a gene: 10. The CDR3 DNA sequence: TGTGCCAGCAGTTTCGCCCCTAGCGGGGTGTACAATGAGCAGTTCTTC. Its protein is CASSFAPSGVYNEQFF.

The gene calls are TRBV24-1 and TRBJ2-3; the D gene is possibly TRBD1 (7 bases). V dropped 2 bases and J dropped 5 bases, with 13 bases sitting between them. Looked up from germline, CDR1 is KGHDR and CDR2 is SFDVKD. CDR3 length: 15 amino acids. Written as DNA, the CDR3 is TGTGCCACCAGTGATTCTGGCAGGGGGGAAGATACGCAGTATTTT. It encodes CATSDSGRGEDTQYF.

This clone was counted many times. The CDR3 spells CASSSRDRGSLLFF. CDR3 nucleotides: TGTGCCAGCAGCTCCCGGGACAGGGGTTCCTTGCTGTTTTTT. The V call is TRBV5-6, the J call TRBJ1-4, with 10 bases lining up with TRBD1. The V segment lost 3 bases and the J segment 14 bases; nucleotides outside the gene matches: 10. CDR3 length: 14 residues. CDR1 and CDR2 (germline): SGHDT, YYEEEE.

The V and J genes are TRBV4-1 and TRBJ1-3; D is unresolved. V dropped 4 bases and J dropped 0 bases, with 4 bases sitting between them. The germline V gene encodes CDR1 MGHRA and CDR2 YSYEKL. This CDR3 region has 13 residues. The CDR3: CASSRSSGNTIYF. CDR3 in DNA: TGCGCCAGCAGCCGGAGCTCTGGAAACACCATATATTTT.

V usage is TRBV7-2 and J usage is TRBJ2-5; D perhaps matches TRBD2 (6 bases). With 1 base removed from V and 5 bases from J, the gap between germline ends came to 8 bases. There are 13 residues in the CDR3. Germline-derived CDR1 and CDR2 are SGHTA and FQGNSA. The CDR3 coding sequence is TGTGCCAGCAGCTTAGTCCGGGAGGAGACCCAGTACTTC. As protein: CASSLVREETQYF. The full variable domain, in which reference TRBV7-2 and TRBJ2-5 provide the parts outside the CDR3, is GAGVSQSPSNKVTEKGKDVELRCDPISGHTALYWYRQSLGQGLEFLIYFQGNSAPDKSGLPSDRFSAERTGGSVSTLTIQRTQQEDSAVYLCASSLVREETQYFGPGTRLLVL.

V is TRBV29-1 and J is TRBJ1-2; D call uncertain. V was pared by 6 bases and J by 7 bases, with 6 bases between. The CDR3 totals 9 residues. CDR1 and CDR2 (germline): SQVTM, ANQGSEA. The chain's CDR3 is CSVSGGYTF. CDR3 in DNA: TGCAGCGTGTCGGGTGGCTACACCTTC.

The genes are TRBV7-3 and TRBJ2-3, with D hard to call. Germline CDR1 SGHTA, CDR2 FQGTGA. The CDR3 consists of 13 residues. Trimming stripped 5 bases from V and 2 bases from J, with 8 bases between. CDR3 in DNA: TGTGCCAGCAGCCGCGATAACACAGATACGCAGTATTTT. As protein: CASSRDNTDTQYF.

The rearrangement uses TRBV5-8 and TRBJ1-5, with D possibly being TRBD1 (6 bases). V shed 5 bases and J shed 2 bases, with 14 bases lying between them. Germline values: CDR1 SGHTS, CDR2 YDEGEE. The CDR3 spans 15 residues. The CDR3 loop is CASSQGTSGNQPQHF. The CDR3 bases are TGTGCCAGCAGTCAGGGGACGAGCGGCAATCAGCCCCAGCATTTT.

In its sample, this clone was seen once. The chain has TRBV28 and TRBJ2-7; TRBD2 is a possible D gene (5 bases). The V gene lost 4 bases and the J gene lost 7 bases, with 23 bases spanning the gap. Germline CDR1 is MDHEN and CDR2 is SYDVKM. This CDR3 is 16 amino acids long. The CDR3 loop is CASSSPLYGVREEQYF. The CDR3 DNA is TGTGCCAGCAGTTCTCCCCTCTATGGCGTGAGGGAGGAGCAGTACTTC.

V gene TRBV6-5 combines with J gene TRBJ1-2, with TRBD1 identical over 9 bases. V trimming: 6 bases; J trimming: 5 bases; junction bases outside the gene matches: 7. CDR3 length: 14 residues. Looked up from germline, CDR1 is MNHEY and CDR2 is SVGAGI. CDR3 DNA sequence: TGTGCCAGCAGACGAGCCGGGACAGGGTATGGCTACACCTTC. This sequence encodes CASRRAGTGYGYTF.

V is TRBV5-4 and J is TRBJ1-1, with TRBD1 matching 8 bases. Germline CDR1 and CDR2: SGHNT and YYREEE (reference sequence). The CDR3 consists of 16 residues. Trimming cost V 4 bases and J 0 bases; bases outside gene matches: 8. The CDR3 DNA is TGTGCCAGCAGCCAGGGACAGGAGAACATGAACACTGAAGCTTTCTTT. It is translated as CASSQGQENMNTEAFF. The whole variable domain, remainder taken from reference TRBV5-4 and TRBJ1-1, is ETGVTQSPTHLIKTRGQQVTLRCSSQSGHNTVSWYQQALGQGPQFIFQYYREEENGRGNFPPRFSGLQFPNYSSELNVNALELDDSALYLCASSQGQENMNTEAFFGQGTRLTVV.

The rearrangement joins TRBV14 to TRBJ2-7; D is possibly TRBD2 (7 bases). The CDR3 is made up of 14 amino acids. Trimming shortened V by 8 bases and J by 6 bases, and 20 bases separated the two germline ends. Per the germline V gene, CDR1 is SGHDN and CDR2 is FVKESK. The CDR3 loop is CASALGGGAGEQYF. Here the CDR3 DNA reads TGTGCCAGCGCTCTAGGGGGAGGGGCCGGCGAGCAGTACTTC.

This clone turned up a few times. V gene TRBV10-3 combines with J gene TRBJ1-2; no firm D call. V was clipped by 3 bases and J by 7 bases, with 12 bases between them. Germline loops: CDR1 ENHRY, CDR2 SYGVKD. The CDR3 is made up of 13 amino acids. The CDR3 loop is CAISDGVWGGYTF. CDR3 sequence (DNA): TGTGCCATCAGTGACGGGGTTTGGGGTGGCTACACCTTC.

The V and J genes are TRBV29-1 and TRBJ1-2; 9 bases agree with TRBD1. Germline assignment: CDR1 SQVTM and CDR2 ANQGSEA. With V trimmed by 0 bases and J by 6 bases, 11 bases remained unmatched. The CDR3 is made up of 16 amino acids. In DNA form, the CDR3 reads TGCAGCGTTGAAGATCTTGTGACAGGGGGGGCGGATGGCTACACCTTC. Translating gives CSVEDLVTGGADGYTF.

The V and J genes are TRBV19 and TRBJ2-1; 11 bases map to TRBD2. CDR1 is LNHDA and CDR2 is SQIVND in the germline V gene (reference sequence). V gave up 7 bases and J gave up 4 bases; unmatched junction bases: 6. The CDR3 has 15 amino acids. In DNA form, the CDR3 reads TGTGCCAGTAACATGGGGACTAGCGGATACAATGAGCAGTTCTTC. It yields the protein CASNMGTSGYNEQFF.

J is TRBJ1-2 and V is TRBV15, with a possible D match to TRBD1 (5 bases). V shed 8 bases and J shed 4 bases, with 8 bases lying between them. Germline CDR1 is LNHNV and CDR2 is YYDKDF (reference sequence). There are 11 residues in the CDR3. CDR3 amino acids: CATAGFYGYTF. In DNA, the CDR3 is TGTGCCACCGCAGGGTTCTATGGCTACACCTTC.

CDR3 region: CASSPSSFSYNEQFF. The CDR3 DNA reads TGTGCCAGCAGTCCCTCCAGTTTTTCCTACAATGAGCAGTTCTTC. This chain joins TRBV6-5 and TRBJ2-1; D is unclear. Trimming pared 5 bases from V and 1 base from J, leaving 12 bases between. CDR3 length: 15 amino acids. The germline CDR1 and CDR2 sequences are MNHEY and SVGAGI.

This clone was detected only a few times. The DNA for the CDR3 is TGTGCCAGCAGCTATGGGGAGAGCGAAGCTTTCTTT. Protein sequence: CASSYGESEAFF. The chain links TRBV7-9 to TRBJ1-1, with D hard to call. V was pared by 4 bases and J by 8 bases, with 11 bases between. CDR1 and CDR2 from the germline V gene are SEHNR and FQNEAQ (reference sequence). The CDR3 has 12 residues.

This rearrangement joins TRBV3-1 (or the pseudogene TRBV3-2) to TRBJ1-3; D unresolved. Per the germline V gene, CDR1 is LGHDT and CDR2 is YNNKEL (reference sequence). The ends were cut back, 1 base at V and 0 bases at J, with 10 bases in the middle. The CDR3 length is 16 residues. CDR3 residues: CASSQGLSISGNTIYF. CDR3 nucleotides: TGTGCCAGCAGCCAAGGACTTTCTATCTCTGGAAACACCATATATTTT.